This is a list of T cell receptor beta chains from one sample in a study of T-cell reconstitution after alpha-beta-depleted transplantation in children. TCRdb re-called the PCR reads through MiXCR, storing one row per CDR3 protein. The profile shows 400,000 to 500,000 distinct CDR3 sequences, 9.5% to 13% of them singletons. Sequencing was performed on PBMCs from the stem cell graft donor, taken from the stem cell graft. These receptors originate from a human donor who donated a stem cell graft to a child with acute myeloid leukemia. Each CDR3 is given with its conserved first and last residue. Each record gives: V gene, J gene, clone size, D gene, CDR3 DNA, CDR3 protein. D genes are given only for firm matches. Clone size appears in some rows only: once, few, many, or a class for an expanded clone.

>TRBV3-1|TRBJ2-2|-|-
TGTGCCAGCAGCCGTCGGGACACCCGTCCCGGGGAGCTGTTTTTT
CASSRRDTRPGELFF
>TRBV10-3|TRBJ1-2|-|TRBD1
TGTGCCATCAGTGAGGGGCAGGGGGCGTACTATGGCTACACCTTC
CAISEGQGAYYGYTF
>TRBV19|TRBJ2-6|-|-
TGTGCCAGTACTGGGGCTTCTGGGGCCAACGTCCTGACTTTC
CASTGASGANVLTF
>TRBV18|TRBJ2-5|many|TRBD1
TGTGCCAGCTCACCGCAGGGGGAAGAGACCCAGTACTTC
CASSPQGEETQYF
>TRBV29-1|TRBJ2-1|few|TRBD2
TGCAGCGTCGAGGCGACTAGCGTAGTCAATGAGCAGTTCTTC
CSVEATSVVNEQFF
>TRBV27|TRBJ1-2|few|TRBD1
TGTGCCAGCAGTTCTCCCGGGACAGGGGGCTCAGTTCGGACCTTC
CASSSPGTGGSVRTF
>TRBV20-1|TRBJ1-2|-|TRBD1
TGCAGTGCGCCAGACAGGGGGCTCAACTATGGCTACACCTTC
CSAPDRGLNYGYTF
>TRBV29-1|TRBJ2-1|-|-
TGCAGCGTCGAGGGGGAAAGGCATGAGCAGTTCTTC
CSVEGERHEQFF
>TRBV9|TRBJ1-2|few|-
TGTGCCAGCAGCGTGGACGCTAACTATGGCTACACCTTC
CASSVDANYGYTF
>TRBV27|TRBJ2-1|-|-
TGTGCCAGCAGTCCCCACCAGTACGGAAGCTACAATGAGCAGTTCTTC
CASSPHQYGSYNEQFF
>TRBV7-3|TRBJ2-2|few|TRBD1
TGTGCCAGCAGCTTAGACAGGGCGGGCGGCACCGGGGAGCTGTTTTTT
CASSLDRAGGTGELFF
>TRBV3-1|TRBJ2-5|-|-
TGTGCCAGCAGCCAGTTACAAGAGACCCAGTACTTC
CASSQLQETQYF
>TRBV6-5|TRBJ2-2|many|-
TGTGCCAGCAGTAACCGAGGACAGCCTAACACCGGGGAGCTGTTTTTT
CASSNRGQPNTGELFF
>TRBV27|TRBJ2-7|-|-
TGTGCCAGCGGCCCCAACGAGCAGTACTTC
CASGPNEQYF
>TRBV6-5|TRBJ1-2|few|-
TGTGCCAGCAGTTACGTGCAGGCTTCTAACTATGGCTACACCTTC
CASSYVQASNYGYTF
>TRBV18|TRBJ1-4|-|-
TGTGCCAGCTCACCACAGGGTTCTAATGAAAAACTGTTTTTT
CASSPQGSNEKLFF
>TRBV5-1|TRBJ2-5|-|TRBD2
TGCGCCAGCAGACCTAGCTCGGGAGGGGCGACACAAGAGACCCAGTACTTC
CASRPSSGGATQETQYF
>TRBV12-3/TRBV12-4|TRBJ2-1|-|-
TGTGCCAGCACCCGAGGGGGGGGGCTCTCCATACTGCCGGATGAGCAGTTCTTC
CASTRGGGLSILPDEQFF
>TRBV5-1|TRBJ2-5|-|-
TGCGCCAGCAGCTTGACCCCGGGTGTAGAGACCCAGTACTTC
CASSLTPGVETQYF
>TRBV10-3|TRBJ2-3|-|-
TGTGCCATAAAAAGAGCGAGTAGCACAGATACGCAGTATTTT
CAIKRASSTDTQYF
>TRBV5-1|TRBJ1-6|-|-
TGCGCCAGCAGCTTGGCCGAATCTTCACCCCTCCACTTT
CASSLAESSPLHF
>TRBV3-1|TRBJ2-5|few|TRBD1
TGTGCCAGCAGCCGGGGACAGGCGATTGGAGAGACCCAGTACTTC
CASSRGQAIGETQYF
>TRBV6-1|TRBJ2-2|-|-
TGTGCCAGCTTTAGAAGCGAGGACACCGGGGAGCTGTTTTTT
CASFRSEDTGELFF
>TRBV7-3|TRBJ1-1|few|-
TGTGCCAGCAGCTTAACGGGCCCAGGGAACACTGAAGCTTTCTTT
CASSLTGPGNTEAFF
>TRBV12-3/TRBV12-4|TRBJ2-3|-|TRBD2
TGTGCCAGCTGTTTAGCGCTCGGTAGCGGGGGGTCAGACGGGCATACGCAGTATTTT
CASCLALGSGGSDGHTQYF
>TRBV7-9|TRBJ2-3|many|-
TGTGCCAGCAGCTTAGCAACTCGGTTGGATACGCAGTATTTT
CASSLATRLDTQYF
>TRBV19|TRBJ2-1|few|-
TGTGCCAGTAGCAGGGGTATGGTCGATGAGCAGTTCTTC
CASSRGMVDEQFF
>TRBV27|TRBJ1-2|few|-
TGTGCCAGCAGTTTAGGGCCAGGGTGGGGCTATGGCTACACCTTC
CASSLGPGWGYGYTF
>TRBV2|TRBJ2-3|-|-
TGTGCCACCGCCGTGAACACAGATACGCAGTATTTT
CATAVNTDTQYF
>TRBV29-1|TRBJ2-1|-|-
TGCAGCGTTGCCAGGAGCTCCTACAATGAGCAGTTCTTC
CSVARSSYNEQFF
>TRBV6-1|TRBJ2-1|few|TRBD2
TGTGCCAGCAGTGGCCTTAGCGGGAGGGCCTCGGGGGAGCAGTTCTTC
CASSGLSGRASGEQFF
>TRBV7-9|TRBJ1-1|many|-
TGTGCCAGCAGCTCACCGGGGAACACTGAAGCTTTCTTT
CASSSPGNTEAFF
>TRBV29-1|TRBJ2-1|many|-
TGCAGCGTGCAACTTGATAATGAGCAGTTCTTC
CSVQLDNEQFF
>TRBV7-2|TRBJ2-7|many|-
TGTGCCAGCAGCTCGCAGACGGGGCCGAGGGAGCAGTACTTC
CASSSQTGPREQYF
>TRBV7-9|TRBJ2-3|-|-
TGTGCCAGCAGCTTTAGCGAAGATACGCAGTATTTT
CASSFSEDTQYF
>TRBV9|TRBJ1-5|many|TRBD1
TGCGCCAGCAGTGCCGGGACAGGGGGTCAGCCCCAGCATTTT
CASSAGTGGQPQHF
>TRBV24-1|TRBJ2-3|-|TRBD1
TGTGCCACCAGTGTCGGGACAGGAACAGATACGCAGTATTTT
CATSVGTGTDTQYF
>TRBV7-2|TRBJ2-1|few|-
TGTGCCAGCAGCTTAGGATGGAATGAGCAGTTCTTC
CASSLGWNEQFF